This TCR beta chain was profiled in a study of blood T cell repertoires in COVID-19. Across the study: PBMCs, B-cell-depleted T cells, or T cells provided the cDNA or gDNA that made up the material.

TCRdb keeps only in-frame clones here, not all; method: immunoSEQ multiplex PCR. This sample has 200,000 to 300,000 clones; approximately 90% occur once, and the top ten carry about 1.2%. The germline V gene encodes CDR1 SGHVS and CDR2 FQNEAQ. The CDR3 consists of 15 residues. Trimming cost V 5 bases and J 3 bases, with 15 bases left between them. Participant-reported clinical history was the basis for cohort assignment. The sequencing sample was made of PBMCs or T cells enriched from blood (not recorded which). This chain connects TRBV7-8 to TRBJ2-3; tentative D call: TRBD2 (6 bases). The clonotype was recovered from a woman aged 40 to 49 with acute COVID-19. The CDR3 nucleotides are TGTGCCAGCAGCCTCGGGAGTCTTAGAACAGATACGCAGTATTTT. As protein: CASSLGSLRTDTQYF.